There are a few counts of the clone carrying this TCR beta chain. What it binds is unknown. PCR primers comprised 60 Vbeta and 13 Jbeta primers. TCRdb keeps only in-frame clones here, not all; method: immunoSEQ multiplex PCR. The sample has about 210,000 clones, 70% to 90% seen once; the top ten hold about 0.25%. The sample is drawn from a study of cytomegalovirus exposure and HLA in healthy donors. Trimming removed 0 bases from V and 5 bases from J; junction bases left unmatched: 2. Germline V gene data show CDR1 as SGHRS and CDR2 as YFSETQ. CDR3 size: 14 residues. Study-wide results and caveats: Later analysis suggested links between common viral pathogens and several top significant clusters. Later, TCR association rates were found to vary by HLA locus, highest for DRB1 and lowest for HLA-C. Among the sequence variants, a highly shared cluster was likely an artifact of sequencing. It was only CMV serostatus that was available as immune exposure information.

The sequencing sample was made of PBMCs. This clonotype was obtained from a girl aged 2 to 9 in good health and CMV-seronegative. The chain combines TRBV5-1 with TRBJ2-7, with 10 bases that match TRBD2. CDR3 in amino acids: CASSLDLAGDEQYF. The CDR3 coding sequence is TGCGCCAGCAGCTTGGACCTAGCGGGAGACGAGCAGTACTTC. The whole variable domain, filled in from reference TRBV5-1 and TRBJ2-7, reads KAGVTQTPRYLIKTRGQQVTLSCSPISGHRSVSWYQQTPGQGLQFLFEYFSETQRNKGNFPGRFSGRQFSNSRSEMNVSTLELGDSALYLCASSLDLAGDEQYFGPGTRLTVT.